These T cell receptor beta chains were read from a single sample in a study of breast tumors, draining lymph nodes, adjacent tissues. MiXCR, applied by TCRdb to the multiplex PCR reads, yields one record per CDR3 protein. This sample has under 300,000 distinct CDR3 sequences, with roughly a third found just once. The sequenced sample was axillary lymph node tissue. The receptors derive from a female donor with breast cancer. Some clones in this sample may be carry-over from other donors' samples. Each CDR3 is given with its conserved first and last residue. D genes are given only for firm matches. For some rows the clone size is stated as once, few or many, or as a class when expanded; others skip it.

D,V,J,size,CDR3,DNA
TRBD1,TRBV7-9,TRBJ1-6,many,CASSSSTGQGNSPLHF,TGTGCCAGCAGCTCGAGTACGGGACAGGGAAATTCACCCCTCCACTTT
-,TRBV7-6,TRBJ1-5,-,CASSAPLLANTGEHF,TGTGCCAGCAGCGCACCCCTACTAGCGAACACCGGGGAGCATTTT
-,TRBV4-1,TRBJ1-4,-,CASSQLRTSDVYNEKLFF,TGCGCCAGCAGCCAACTGAGGACTAGCGATGTTTATAATGAAAAACTGTTTTTT
-,TRBV10-2,TRBJ2-4,many,CASSELQGKNIQYF,TGCGCCAGCAGTGAGTTGCAGGGCAAAAACATTCAGTACTTC
-,TRBV7-2,TRBJ2-5,-,CASSLGAKETQYF,TGTGCCAGCAGCTTAGGGGCGAAGGAGACCCAGTACTTC
-,TRBV20-1,TRBJ2-1,-,CSARGGGPGNEQFF,TGCAGTGCTAGAGGTGGGGGGCCAGGCAATGAGCAGTTCTTC
-,TRBV11-3,TRBJ2-3,many,CASSSSDTQYF,-
-,TRBV7-2,TRBJ2-2,many,CASSLVVAVNTGELFF,TGTGCCAGCAGCTTAGTAGTAGCAGTGAACACCGGGGAGCTGTTTTTT
-,TRBV6-6,TRBJ1-4,-,CASSSTGTTTNEKLFF,TGTGCCAGCAGTTCCACAGGGACAACAACTAATGAAAAACTGTTTTTT
TRBD1,TRBV30,TRBJ1-6,-,CAWSRLGQGDSPLHF,TGTGCCTGGAGTCGCCTAGGACAGGGCGACTCACCCCTCCACTTT
TRBD2,TRBV20-1,TRBJ2-1,once,CSLTSGSWNEQFF,TGCAGTCTTACTAGCGGGAGTTGGAATGAGCAGTTCTTC
-,TRBV6-2/TRBV6-3,TRBJ2-3,few,CASNPARGTDTQYF,TGTGCCAGCAACCCCGCTCGGGGCACAGATACGCAGTATTTT
-,TRBV15,TRBJ1-4,-,CATSRGGAGNEKLFF,TGTGCCACCAGCAGAGGGGGGGCAGGGAACGAAAAACTGTTTTTT
TRBD1,TRBV13,TRBJ2-2,few,CASSPQRTGVHTGELFF,TGTGCCAGCAGCCCCCAACGGACAGGGGTTCACACCGGGGAGCTGTTTTTT
-,TRBV2,TRBJ2-7,-,CASSAITYMGGHEQYF,TGTGCCAGCAGTGCAATCACCTACATGGGGGGCCACGAGCAGTACTTC
-,TRBV2,TRBJ1-4,many,CASSDPGIATNEKLFF,TGTGCCAGCAGTGATCCAGGGATTGCAACTAATGAAAAACTGTTTTTT
-,TRBV5-4,TRBJ2-6,many,CASSMVGGANVLTF,TGTGCCAGCAGCATGGTTGGCGGGGCCAACGTCCTGACTTTC
-,TRBV7-8,TRBJ1-3,-,CASSLGGGYTIYF,TGTGCCAGCAGCTTGGGGGGGGGCTACACCATATATTTT
TRBD2,TRBV29-1,TRBJ2-3,-,CSTIAGVGDTQYF,TGCAGCACCATAGCGGGAGTGGGGGATACGCAGTATTTT
TRBD1,TRBV10-2,TRBJ2-7,-,CASSLQGDSYEQYF,TGCGCCAGCAGCCTACAGGGGGACTCCTACGAGCAGTACTTC
-,TRBV7-9,TRBJ1-2,many,CASSGSNYGYTF,TGTGCCAGCAGCGGTTCTAACTATGGCTACACCTTC
TRBD2,TRBV11-2,TRBJ2-1,many,CASSLDQLAGALQFF,TGTGCCAGCAGCTTAGATCAACTAGCGGGAGCATTACAGTTCTTC
TRBD2,TRBV15,TRBJ2-1,many,CATSRDSRGGNEQFF,TGTGCCACCAGCAGAGACAGTCGCGGGGGGAATGAGCAGTTCTTC
TRBD2,TRBV24-1,TRBJ2-7,-,CATTESGVSYEQYF,TGTGCCACCACAGAGAGCGGGGTCTCCTACGAGCAGTACTTC
TRBD2,TRBV6-1,TRBJ2-7,many,CASSELPTSGRSRDEQYF,TGTGCCAGCAGTGAACTCCCCACTAGCGGGCGCTCTAGGGACGAGCAGTACTTC
TRBD2,TRBV5-1,TRBJ2-1,-,CASTAASGRIDEQFF,TGCGCCAGCACCGCGGCTAGCGGGAGGATTGATGAGCAGTTCTTC
-,TRBV5-4,TRBJ2-2,few,CASSLGVAGELFF,TGTGCCAGCAGCTTGGGTGTCGCCGGGGAGCTGTTTTTT
TRBD1,TRBV6-5,TRBJ2-7,-,CASSHTGTGSVYEQYF,TGTGCCAGCAGTCACACCGGGACAGGGTCGGTCTACGAGCAGTACTTC
TRBD2,TRBV6-5,TRBJ2-1,few,CASSYPTSGGYNEQFF,TGTGCCAGCAGTTATCCTACTAGCGGGGGTTACAATGAGCAGTTCTTC
TRBD1,TRBV6-6,TRBJ2-7,-,CASSWGQRSLSYEQYF,TGTGCCAGCAGCTGGGGACAGAGAAGCCTCTCCTACGAGCAGTACTTC
-,TRBV2,TRBJ2-7,-,CASSREPGQACEQYF,TGTGCCAGCAGCCGGGAACCGGGACAAGCCTGCGAGCAGTACTTT
-,TRBV19,TRBJ1-5,many,CASSRLTGTLLRPQHF,TGTGCCAGTAGTCGCTTAACCGGGACCCTTTTAAGGCCCCAGCATTTT
TRBD2,TRBV7-8,TRBJ2-7,many,CASSTSSTSTEQYF,TGTGCCAGCAGCACCTCGTCGACTAGCACGGAGCAGTACTTC
-,TRBV29-1,TRBJ1-5,-,CSVEDRGSNQPQHF,TGCAGCGTTGAAGACAGGGGAAGCAATCAGCCCCAGCATTTT
TRBD1,TRBV7-2,TRBJ1-1,-,CASSRDRGTEAFF,TGTGCCAGCAGCCGGGACAGGGGCACTGAAGCTTTCTTT
-,TRBV12-5,TRBJ2-3,many,CASGLVPIRPITADTQYF,TGTGCTAGTGGTTTGGTACCTATCCGGCCGATTACCGCAGATACGCAGTATTTT
TRBD2,TRBV11-2,TRBJ2-1,-,CASSTGLAGLRDEQFF,TGTGCCAGCAGCACGGGACTAGCGGGATTAAGGGATGAGCAGTTCTTC
-,TRBV7-9,TRBJ1-2,once,CASSSSPVRAHTF,TGTGCCAGCAGCTCAAGCCCGGTGAGAGCTCATACCTTC